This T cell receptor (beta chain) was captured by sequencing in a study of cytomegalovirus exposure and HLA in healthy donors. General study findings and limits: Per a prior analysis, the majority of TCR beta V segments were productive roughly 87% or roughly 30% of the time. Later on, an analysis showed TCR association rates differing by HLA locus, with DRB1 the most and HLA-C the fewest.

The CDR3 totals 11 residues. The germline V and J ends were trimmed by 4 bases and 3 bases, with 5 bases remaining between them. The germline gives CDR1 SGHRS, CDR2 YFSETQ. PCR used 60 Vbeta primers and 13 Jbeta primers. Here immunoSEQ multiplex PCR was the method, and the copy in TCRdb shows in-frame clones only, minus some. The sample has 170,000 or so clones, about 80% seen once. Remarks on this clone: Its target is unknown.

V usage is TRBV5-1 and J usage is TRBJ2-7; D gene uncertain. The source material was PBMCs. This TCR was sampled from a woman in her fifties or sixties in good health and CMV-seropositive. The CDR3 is CASSRDYEQYF. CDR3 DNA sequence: TGCGCCAGCAGCCGCGACTACGAGCAGTACTTC. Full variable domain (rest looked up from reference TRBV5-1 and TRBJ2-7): KAGVTQTPRYLIKTRGQQVTLSCSPISGHRSVSWYQQTPGQGLQFLFEYFSETQRNKGNFPGRFSGRQFSNSRSEMNVSTLELGDSALYLCASSRDYEQYFGPGTRLTVT.